The 17 T cell receptor beta chains given below trace back to one sample, sequenced in a study of PD-1 blockade in mismatch repair-deficient tumors. TCRdb keeps only in-frame clones here, not all; method: immunoSEQ multiplex PCR. The sample yields 120,000 or so clones, around 86% seen once. The sample consisted of peripheral blood, taken 44 weeks after starting pembrolizumab. Receptors were obtained from an adult with mismatch repair-deficient cancer.

V usage is TRBV5-6 and J usage is TRBJ2-5; 9 nucleotides agree with TRBD2. The CDR3 is 17 residues long. CDR1 and CDR2 (germline): SGHDT, YYEEEE. The V and J ends lost 0 bases and 5 bases, in that order; junction bases with no gene match: 11. The DNA for the CDR3 is TGTGCCAGCAGCTTGGCTGCGGGGGGGAGGAATAGGGAGACCCAGTACTTC. Protein: CASSLAAGGRNRETQYF.

The chain has TRBV29-1 and TRBJ2-3, with D hard to call. This CDR3 has 14 residues. CDR1 and CDR2 from the germline V gene are SQVTM and ANQGSEA. V was pared by 4 bases and J by 0 bases, with 11 bases between. CDR3 residues: CSVVLRKSTDTQYF. CDR3 coding DNA: TGCAGCGTTGTACTTCGTAAGAGCACAGATACGCAGTATTTT.

The CDR3: CASSFSALQETQYF. In nucleotides, the CDR3 is TGTGCCAGCAGTTTCAGCGCCCTACAAGAGACCCAGTACTTC. V and J are TRBV6-5 and TRBJ2-5, with no clear D. Germline CDR1 reads MNHEY; CDR2 reads SVGAGI. The germline V and J ends were trimmed by 4 bases and 2 bases, with 11 bases remaining between them. The CDR3 runs 14 residues.

The chain couples TRBV11-3 to TRBJ1-4; D possibly corresponds to TRBD1 (5 bases). The CDR3 has 14 residues. V dropped 6 bases and J dropped 7 bases, with 15 bases sitting between them. In germline, CDR1 is SGHNT, CDR2 YENEEA. CDR3: CASRSGRAGEKLFF. CDR3 nucleotide sequence: TGTGCCAGCAGGTCCGGCAGGGCTGGTGAAAAACTGTTTTTT.

This chain uses TRBV5-8 with TRBJ2-2, with 7 bases matching TRBD1. V gave up 7 bases and J gave up 4 bases; unmatched junction bases: 4. Germline V lookup: CDR1 SGHTS, CDR2 YDEGEE. This CDR3 contains 13 residues. In nucleotides, the CDR3 is TGTGCCAGCGAAACAGGGGTCACCGGGGAGCTGTTTTTT. Translated, it gives CASETGVTGELFF.

This sequence joins TRBV21-1 and TRBJ2-7; the DNA was not compared with TRBD1, the D call given in the table. TRBV21-1 is noted as a pseudogene. This CDR3 contains 14 residues. The CDR3 sequence: CASAIDRAGYEQYF. CDR3 in DNA: TGTGCCAGCGCCATAGACAGGGCGGGGTACGAGCAGTACTTC.

The genes are TRBV6-5 and TRBJ2-7; either TRBD1 or TRBD2 may supply D (5 bases each). Germline loops: CDR1 MNHEY, CDR2 SVGAGI. This CDR3 contains 12 residues. Trimming cost V 6 bases and J 0 bases, with 6 bases left between them. CDR3 loop: CASRGDSYEQYF. The CDR3 DNA follows: TGTGCCAGCAGGGGGGACTCCTACGAGCAGTACTTC.

This rearrangement joins TRBV11-2 to TRBJ2-7; 12 bases line up with TRBD1. The CDR3 contains 16 residues. Germline values: CDR1 SGHAT, CDR2 FQNNGV. The V segment lost 2 bases and the J segment 7 bases; nucleotides outside the gene matches: 9. The CDR3 region is CASSLSLGQGAGEQYF. The CDR3 coding sequence is TGTGCCAGCAGCTTAAGTCTGGGACAGGGGGCGGGGGAGCAGTACTTC.

The V and J genes are TRBV6-5 and TRBJ1-4; 7 bases are shared with TRBD1. Germline lookup yields CDR1 MNHEY and CDR2 SVGAGI. This CDR3 comprises 15 residues. After removal of 0 bases from V and 6 bases from J, the junction contained 4 bases not matched to a gene. The CDR3 DNA reads TGTGCCAGCAGTTACTCCGGGACAGACTATGAAAAACTGTTTTTT. As protein: CASSYSGTDYEKLFF.

This chain uses TRBV30 with TRBJ2-1; D could derive from TRBD1 or TRBD2 (5 bases each). The CDR3 runs 13 residues. V was clipped by 5 bases and J by 6 bases, with 14 bases between them. Germline-derived CDR1 and CDR2 are GTSNPN and SVGIG (reference sequence). The CDR3 DNA is TGTGCCTGGTTTGGGGGACCATTCAATGAGCAGTTCTTC. This translates into CAWFGGPFNEQFF.

Only a few counts were recorded for this clone. The CDR3 coding sequence is TGTGCCATCAGTGACCCCGGGACTAACCACGAGCAGTACTTC. Amino acid sequence: CAISDPGTNHEQYF. The rearrangement links TRBV10-3 to TRBJ2-7; 7 bases fit TRBD2. With V trimmed by 3 bases and J by 5 bases, 7 bases remained unmatched. The CDR3 runs 14 residues. Germline loops: CDR1 ENHRY, CDR2 SYGVKD.

This rearrangement joins TRBV28 to TRBJ2-1; D is unclear. V lost 6 bases and J lost 6, with 12 bases in between. The CDR3 sequence is 13 residues long. CDR1 is MDHEN and CDR2 is SYDVKM in the germline V gene. CDR3: CASSPGFVNEQFF. CDR3 in DNA: TGTGCCAGCAGCCCCGGGTTCGTCAATGAGCAGTTCTTC. The full variable domain, rest sourced from reference TRBV28 and TRBJ2-1, is DVKVTQSSRYLVKRTGEKVFLECVQDMDHENMFWYRQDPGLGLRLIYFSYDVKMKEKGDIPEGYSVSREKKERFSLILESASTNQTSMYLCASSPGFVNEQFFGPGTRLTVL.

This clone has only one observation. The V and J genes are TRBV28 and TRBJ2-5; D remains ambiguous. Trimming took 4 bases from V and 5 from J, leaving 8 bases between them. The length of the CDR3 is 12 residues. CDR1 is MDHEN and CDR2 is SYDVKM in the germline V gene. DNA of the CDR3: TGTGCCAGCAGTTCTCTTTCCGAGACCCAGTACTTC. Protein: CASSSLSETQYF. Full variable domain (rest looked up from reference TRBV28 and TRBJ2-5): DVKVTQSSRYLVKRTGEKVFLECVQDMDHENMFWYRQDPGLGLRLIYFSYDVKMKEKGDIPEGYSVSREKKERFSLILESASTNQTSMYLCASSSLSETQYFGPGTRLLVL.

V gene TRBV30 combines with J gene TRBJ1-4, with 7 bases lining up with TRBD1. CDR1 is GTSNPN and CDR2 is SVGIG in the germline V gene (reference sequence). The CDR3 runs to 13 residues. The ends lost 1 base at V and 6 bases at J; junction bases unmatched: 2. The CDR3 sequence: CAWSGGTDEKLFF. CDR3 sequence (DNA): TGTGCCTGGAGTGGAGGGACAGATGAAAAACTGTTTTTT.

The J gene is TRBJ2-2, the V gene TRBV7-8, with 11 bases aligning to TRBD1. Per germline, CDR1 SGHVS and CDR2 FQNEAQ. The CDR3 runs 16 residues. J was trimmed by 4 bases and V by 5 bases; bases with no gene match: 6. CDR3 loop: CASSVLGTGGTGELFF. The CDR3 region has the DNA TGTGCCAGCAGCGTTTTAGGGACAGGGGGCACCGGGGAGCTGTTTTTT.

The chain has TRBV30 and TRBJ1-5, with D perhaps matching TRBD1 (5 bases). V lost 4 bases and J 4 bases, leaving 17 bases between the germline ends. Per germline, CDR1 GTSNPN and CDR2 SVGIG (reference sequence). The CDR3 has 15 residues. This CDR3 reads CAWNSGGGLNQPQHF. The DNA of the CDR3 is TGTGCCTGGAATTCGGGGGGGGGTCTAAATCAGCCCCAGCATTTT.

This rearrangement joins TRBV27 to TRBJ2-2; TRBD1 matches at 8 bases. CDR1 is MNHEY, CDR2 SMNVEV, per germline (reference sequence). The V segment lost 8 bases and the J segment 0 bases; nucleotides outside the gene matches: 14. CDR3 length equals 18 residues. The CDR3 DNA is TGTGCCAGCGAAACACTTGACAGGGGACAACCGAACACCGGGGAGCTGTTTTTT. Translating gives CASETLDRGQPNTGELFF.